This T cell receptor beta chain was sequenced in a study of T cells after yellow fever vaccination. Study-wide findings and caveats: CD4 and CD8 compartments shared a small share of clonotypes, likely from convergent recombination. Researchers cautioned that FACS-sorted repertoires could harbor abundant clonotypes contaminating from the bulk population.

Of note for this clonotype: What it binds is unknown.

The CDR3 is made up of 15 amino acids. The V end lost 3 bases, the J end lost 4 bases, and 15 bases lay between the germline ends. CDR1 and CDR2 (germline): MGHDK, SYGVNS. TCRdb analysed the 5' RACE reads with MiXCR anew, one entry per CDR3 protein. Here the sample spans 600,000 to 750,000 distinct CDR3 sequences, 12% being singletons. The material was PBMCs, obtained on the day of the yellow fever booster vaccination. The chain uses TRBV25-1 and TRBJ2-5; D is uncertain. The clonotype was recovered from a man aged 25-40 years who received the YFV17D yellow fever vaccine. The CDR3 is CASSEAGTGRETQYF. The CDR3 DNA is TGTGCCAGCAGTGAGGCAGGAACTGGGCGAGAGACCCAGTACTTC.